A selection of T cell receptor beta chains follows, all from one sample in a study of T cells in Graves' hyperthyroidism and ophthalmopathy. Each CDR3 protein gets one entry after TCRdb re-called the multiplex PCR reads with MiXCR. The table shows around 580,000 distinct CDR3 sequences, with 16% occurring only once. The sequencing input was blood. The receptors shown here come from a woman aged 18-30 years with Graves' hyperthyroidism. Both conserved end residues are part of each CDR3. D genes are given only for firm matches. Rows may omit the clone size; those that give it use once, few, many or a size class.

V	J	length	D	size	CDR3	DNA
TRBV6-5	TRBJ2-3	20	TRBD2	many	CASSYSGTSGGGSSTDTQYF	TGTGCCAGCAGTTACTCGGGGACTAGCGGGGGTGGATCTAGCACAGATACGCAGTATTTT
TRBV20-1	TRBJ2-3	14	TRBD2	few	CSALRAGVADTQYF	TGCAGTGCCCTACGGGCGGGAGTGGCAGATACGCAGTATTTT
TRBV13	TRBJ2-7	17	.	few	CASSSIGPGVPRGEQYF	TGTGCCAGCAGCTCGATAGGTCCGGGCGTTCCACGGGGCGAGCAGTACTTC
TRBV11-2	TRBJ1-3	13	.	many	CASSPIQGHTIYF	TGTGCCAGCAGTCCGATACAGGGACACACCATATATTTT
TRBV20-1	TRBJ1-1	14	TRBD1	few	CSARVQGANTEAFF	TGCAGTGCTAGAGTACAGGGGGCGAACACTGAAGCTTTCTTT
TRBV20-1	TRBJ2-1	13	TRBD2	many	CSASTLAGNEQFF	TGCAGTGCTAGTACCCTAGCGGGCAATGAGCAGTTCTTC
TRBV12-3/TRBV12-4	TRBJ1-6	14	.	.	CASSLSRDNSPLHF	TGTGCCAGCAGTTTAAGCAGGGATAATTCACCCCTCCACTTT
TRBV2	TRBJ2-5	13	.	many	CASSQDYGETQYF	TGTGCCAGCAGTCAGGACTACGGAGAGACCCAGTACTTC
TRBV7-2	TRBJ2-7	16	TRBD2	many	CASSLVGLAESYEQYF	TGTGCCAGCAGCTTAGTTGGGCTAGCGGAAAGCTACGAGCAGTACTTC
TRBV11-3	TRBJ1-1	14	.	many	CASSLGLMNTEAFF	TGTGCCAGCAGCTTAGGGCTGATGAACACTGAAGCTTTCTTT
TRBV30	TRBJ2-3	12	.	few	CAWSVGTDTQYF	TGTGCCTGGAGTGTGGGGACAGATACGCAGTATTTT
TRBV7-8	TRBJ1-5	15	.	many	CASSENRAPGQPQHF	TGTGCCAGCAGCGAAAACAGGGCCCCAGGGCAGCCCCAGCATTTT
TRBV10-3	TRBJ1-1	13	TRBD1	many	CAIISPGQQKAFF	TGTGCCATCATCTCACCGGGACAGCAAAAAGCTTTCTTT
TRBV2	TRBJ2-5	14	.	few	CASSRGLAQETQYF	TGTGCCAGCAGCCGGGGGCTAGCCCAAGAGACCCAGTACTTC
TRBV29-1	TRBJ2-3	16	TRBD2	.	CSVEGGAGGGTDTQYF	TGCAGCGTTGAGGGGGGAGCGGGGGGAGGGACAGATACGCAGTATTTT
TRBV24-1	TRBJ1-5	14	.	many	CATSEDRLGQPQHF	TGTGCCACCAGTGAGGACCGTCTTGGTCAGCCCCAGCATTTT
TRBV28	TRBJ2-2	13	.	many	CASSFITTGELFF	TGTGCCAGCAGTTTTATCACCACCGGGGAGCTGTTTTTT
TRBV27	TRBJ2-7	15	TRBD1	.	CASSLTGQGHYEQYF	TGTGCCAGCAGTTTAACGGGACAGGGGCACTACGAGCAGTACTTC
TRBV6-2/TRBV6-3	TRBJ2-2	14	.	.	CASTRGVVLGELFF	TGTGCCAGCACCCGAGGGGTGGTGCTCGGGGAGCTGTTTTTT
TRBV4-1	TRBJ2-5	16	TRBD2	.	CASSQDETSGRLTQYF	TGCGCCAGCAGCCAAGATGAAACTAGCGGGAGGTTGACCCAGTACTTC
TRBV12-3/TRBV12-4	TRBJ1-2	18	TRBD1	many	CASSQVPGQSPNFYGYTF	TGTGCCAGCAGTCAAGTCCCGGGACAGAGCCCTAACTTCTATGGCTACACCTTC
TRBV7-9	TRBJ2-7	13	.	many	CASSALKTYEQYF	TGTGCCAGCAGCGCGCTTAAAACCTACGAGCAGTACTTC
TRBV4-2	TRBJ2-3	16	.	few	CASSYLARGDTDTQYF	TGTGCCAGCAGCTACCTAGCGAGGGGTGACACAGATACGCAGTATTTT
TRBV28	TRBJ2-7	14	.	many	CASTTRQGSYEQYF	TGTGCCAGCACCACGAGGCAGGGTTCCTACGAGCAGTACTTC
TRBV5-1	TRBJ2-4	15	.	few	CASSLGGPAKNIQYF	TGCGCCAGCAGCTTGGGGGGCCCGGCCAAAAACATTCAGTACTTC
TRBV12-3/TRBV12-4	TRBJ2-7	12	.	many	CASGGGRYEQYF	TGTGCGAGCGGAGGGGGACGATACGAGCAGTACTTC
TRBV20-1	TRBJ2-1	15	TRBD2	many	CSARPIAGEVNEQFF	TGCAGTGCTAGACCAATAGCGGGAGAGGTCAATGAGCAGTTCTTC
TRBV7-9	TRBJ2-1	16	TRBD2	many	CASSFLGGSSYNEQFF	TGTGCCAGCAGCTTTTTGGGGGGGTCTTCCTACAATGAGCAGTTCTTC
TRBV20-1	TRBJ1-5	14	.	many	CSASRQGSDQPQHF	TGCAGTGCTAGTCGGCAGGGTAGCGATCAGCCCCAGCATTTT
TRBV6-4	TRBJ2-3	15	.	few	CASSVSSAYTDTQYF	TGTGCCAGCAGTGTGTCTAGCGCCTACACAGATACGCAGTATTTT
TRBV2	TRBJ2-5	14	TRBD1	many	CASSYDRAKETQYF	TGTGCCAGCAGTTATGACAGGGCCAAAGAGACCCAGTACTTC
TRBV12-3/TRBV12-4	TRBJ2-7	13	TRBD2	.	CASRASGGHEQYF	TGTGCCAGCAGGGCTAGCGGGGGTCACGAGCAGTACTTC